The 15 T cell receptor beta chains below all came from one sample that was sequenced in a study of cytomegalovirus exposure and HLA in healthy donors. Primers for the PCR totalled 60 Vbeta and 13 Jbeta. TCRdb keeps only in-frame clones here, not all; method: immunoSEQ multiplex PCR. The sample lists about 220,000 clones; 82% were seen once. Sequencing used PBMCs. These receptors all come from a woman in her 40s in good health and CMV-seropositive.

The J gene is TRBJ1-5, the V gene TRBV18; the D is unclear. The ends were cut back, 3 bases at V and 7 bases at J, with 16 bases in the middle. The length of the CDR3 is 15 residues. Germline assignment: CDR1 KGHSH and CDR2 LQKENI. The CDR3 region has the DNA TGTGCCAGCTCACCGAAGGCCTATAGGGAGCAGCCCCAGCATTTT. Amino acid sequence: CASSPKAYREQPQHF.

This chain joins TRBV9 and TRBJ2-3; 8 bases match TRBD2. Germline CDR1 SGDLS, CDR2 YYNGEE. V lost 4 bases, J lost 2 bases, and 6 bases stayed unmatched. This CDR3 has 15 residues. The CDR3 sequence: CASSKREGSTDTQYF. The CDR3 DNA follows: TGTGCCAGCAGCAAACGGGAGGGCTCCACAGATACGCAGTATTTT.

The CDR3 sequence: CASRPTGVGANVLTF. DNA for the CDR3: TGTGCCAGCAGGCCCACAGGGGTTGGGGCCAACGTCCTGACTTTC. The chain uses TRBV13 and TRBJ2-6; the match to TRBD1 covers 7 bases. CDR1 is PRHDT, CDR2 FYEKMQ, per germline (reference sequence). This CDR3 is built from 15 residues. Trimming took 6 bases from V and 3 from J; bases not matched to a gene: 5.

This rearrangement joins TRBV4-3 to TRBJ2-7, with 7 bases aligning to TRBD1. This CDR3 spans 14 amino acids. Losses at the gene ends were 4 bases for V and 5 bases for J; bases not matched to a gene: 8. Germline assignment: CDR1 LGHNA and CDR2 YSLEER. Written as DNA, the CDR3 is TGCGCCAGCAGCCTACAGGGGAGTATAGACGAGCAGTACTTC. Its protein product is CASSLQGSIDEQYF.

The genes are TRBV29-1 and TRBJ2-1; TRBD2 matches at 8 bases. Germline V gene lookup returns CDR1 SQVTM and CDR2 ANQGSEA. There are 12 residues in the CDR3. V was pared by 1 base and J by 13 bases, with 6 bases of the junction left unmatched. In DNA, the CDR3 is TGCAGCGTTGAAGTCAGTAGCGGGATTCAGTTCTTC. Amino acids: CSVEVSSGIQFF.

The chain recombines TRBV7-9 with TRBJ1-1; D remains unclear. This CDR3 comprises 13 residues. The germline V and J ends were trimmed by 3 bases and 2 bases, with 7 bases remaining between them. Germline V gives CDR1 SEHNR, CDR2 FQNEAQ (reference sequence). CDR3: CASSLADNTEAFF. Written as DNA, the CDR3 is TGTGCCAGCAGCTTGGCCGATAACACTGAAGCTTTCTTT.

V and J are TRBV2 and TRBJ1-2; TRBD1 matches 9 bases. Germline loops: CDR1 SNHLY, CDR2 FYNNEI. V gave up 1 base and J gave up 8 bases; unmatched junction bases: 11. This CDR3 spans 16 amino acids. The chain's CDR3 is CASSEGMGTGGWGYTF. In DNA, the CDR3 is TGTGCCAGCAGTGAAGGAATGGGAACAGGGGGCTGGGGCTACACCTTC.

The chain carries TRBV20-1 and TRBJ1-2, with D unclear. V dropped 8 bases and J dropped 7 bases, with 14 bases sitting between them. This CDR3 has 11 residues. CDR1 DFQATT and CDR2 SNEGSKA come from the germline V gene (reference sequence). CDR3 bases: TGCAGTACCCCACACATTCCTGGCTACACCTTC. Translated, it gives CSTPHIPGYTF.

The rearrangement links TRBV19 to TRBJ2-5; 10 bases map to TRBD2. The CDR3 has 16 amino acids. V gave up 3 bases and J gave up 5 bases; unmatched junction bases: 9. Germline lookup yields CDR1 LNHDA and CDR2 SQIVND (reference sequence). CDR3: CASSIPLAGGLETQYF. The CDR3 nucleotides read TGTGCCAGTAGTATCCCCTTAGCGGGGGGCCTGGAGACCCAGTACTTC.

Worth noting for this clone: This specimen includes other DNA sequences encoding the same CDR3. The chain employs TRBV2 and TRBJ1-5; TRBD1 matches 7 bases. The germline V gene has CDR1 SNHLY and CDR2 FYNNEI. The CDR3 contains 15 residues. V was clipped by 5 bases and J by 2 bases; unmatched bases: 6. The CDR3: CASSPGQVGNQPQHF. Here the CDR3 DNA reads TGTGCCAGCAGTCCAGGACAGGTAGGCAATCAGCCCCAGCATTTT. The full variable domain, its missing parts supplied by reference TRBV2 and TRBJ1-5, is EPEVTQTPSHQVTQMGQEVILRCVPISNHLYFYWYRQILGQKVEFLVSFYNNEISEKSEIFDDQFSVERPDGSNFTLKIRSTKLEDSAMYFCASSPGQVGNQPQHFGDGTRLSIL.

The chain joins TRBV5-1 to TRBJ2-2; 11 bases map to TRBD2. The V and J ends lost 0 bases and 4 bases, in that order; junction bases with no gene match: 8. CDR3 length equals 18 residues. Germline values: CDR1 SGHRS, CDR2 YFSETQ. Here the CDR3 reads CASSLDRPTSGATGELFF. The CDR3 DNA sequence: TGCGCCAGCAGCTTGGACAGACCGACTAGCGGGGCCACCGGGGAGCTGTTTTTT.

This clone was counted between two and nine times. The chain carries TRBV11-2 and TRBJ2-5; 10 bases align to TRBD2. CDR3 length equals 14 residues. The germline CDR1 and CDR2 sequences are SGHAT and FQNNGV. V lost 5 bases and J lost 5; bases outside the gene matches: 5. DNA of the CDR3: TGTGCCAGCAGCCCTAGCGGGGGTGGGGAGACCCAGTACTTC. Its translation is CASSPSGGGETQYF.

The rearrangement joins TRBV30 to TRBJ1-3, with 10 bases that match TRBD1. This CDR3 is built from 13 residues. Unmatched junction bases numbered 0, after V lost 5 bases and J lost 2 bases. Germline lookup yields CDR1 GTSNPN and CDR2 SVGIG (reference sequence). The CDR3 protein is CAWDRGPGNTIYF. In DNA, the CDR3 is TGTGCCTGGGACAGGGGGCCTGGAAACACCATATATTTT. The full variable domain, completed using reference TRBV30 and TRBJ1-3, is SQTIHQWPATLVQPVGSPLSLECTVEGTSNPNLYWYRQAAGRGLQLLFYSVGIGQISSEVPQNLSASRPQDRQFILSSKKLLLSDSGFYLCAWDRGPGNTIYFGEGSWLTVV.

The CDR3 is CASSPGQASSYEQYF. The CDR3 DNA is TGTGCCAGCAGCCCCGGACAGGCAAGCTCCTACGAGCAGTACTTC. This chain uses TRBV11-3 with TRBJ2-7; 7 bases map to TRBD1. This CDR3 is built from 15 residues. Germline V gives CDR1 SGHNT, CDR2 YENEEA. J lost 0 bases, V lost 5 bases, and 7 bases had no gene match.

The table lists this clone with a count of one. J is TRBJ1-4 and V is TRBV30; 7 bases are a match to TRBD1. The CDR3 extends over 16 amino acids. Per germline, CDR1 GTSNPN and CDR2 SVGIG (reference sequence). V shed 7 bases and J 2 bases; nucleotides not matched to a gene: 13. CDR3 in amino acids: CASSKGALVTNEKLFF. The DNA of the CDR3 is TGTGCCTCATCAAAGGGGGCATTGGTCACTAATGAAAAACTGTTTTTT. Together with reference TRBV30 and TRBJ1-4, the CDR3 gives the full variable domain: SQTIHQWPATLVQPVGSPLSLECTVEGTSNPNLYWYRQAAGRGLQLLFYSVGIGQISSEVPQNLSASRPQDRQFILSSKKLLLSDSGFYLCASSKGALVTNEKLFFGSGTQLSVL.